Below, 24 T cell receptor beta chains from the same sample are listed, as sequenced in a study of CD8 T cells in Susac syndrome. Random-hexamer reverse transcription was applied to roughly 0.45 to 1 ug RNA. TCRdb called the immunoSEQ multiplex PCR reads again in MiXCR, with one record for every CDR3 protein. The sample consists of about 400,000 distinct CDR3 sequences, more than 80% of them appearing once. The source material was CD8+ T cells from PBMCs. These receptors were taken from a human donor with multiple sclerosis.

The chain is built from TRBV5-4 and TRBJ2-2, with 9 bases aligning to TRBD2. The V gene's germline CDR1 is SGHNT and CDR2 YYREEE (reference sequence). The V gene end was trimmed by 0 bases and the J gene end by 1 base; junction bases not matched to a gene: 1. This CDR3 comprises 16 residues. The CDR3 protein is CASSLELAGNTGELFF. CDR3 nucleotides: TGTGCCAGCAGCTTGGAACTAGCGGGGAACACCGGGGAGCTGTTTTTT.

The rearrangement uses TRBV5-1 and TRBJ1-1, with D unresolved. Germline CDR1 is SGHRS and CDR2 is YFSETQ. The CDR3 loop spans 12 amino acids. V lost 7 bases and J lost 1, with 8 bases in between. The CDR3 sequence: CASYSANTEAFF. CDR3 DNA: TGCGCCAGCTACTCGGCGAACACTGAAGCTTTCTTT.

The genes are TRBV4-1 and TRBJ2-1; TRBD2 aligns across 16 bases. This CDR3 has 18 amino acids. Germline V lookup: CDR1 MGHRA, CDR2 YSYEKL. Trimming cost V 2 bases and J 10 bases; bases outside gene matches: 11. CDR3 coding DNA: TGCGCCAGCAGCCAAATGGGGACTAGCGGGGGGGCGATGACCGAGCAGTTCTTC. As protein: CASSQMGTSGGAMTEQFF.

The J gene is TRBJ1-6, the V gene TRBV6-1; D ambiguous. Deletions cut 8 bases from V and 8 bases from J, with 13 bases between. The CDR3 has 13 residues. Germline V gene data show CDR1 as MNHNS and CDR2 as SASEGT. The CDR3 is CASLMMGHSPLHF. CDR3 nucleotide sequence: TGTGCCAGCCTCATGATGGGTCATTCACCCCTCCACTTT.

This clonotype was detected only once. This chain's CDR3 is CAIRPGQSYEQYF. Here the CDR3 DNA reads TGTGCCATCAGGCCGGGACAGTCCTACGAGCAGTACTTC. The chain links TRBV10-3 to TRBJ2-7; 7 bases align to TRBD1. This CDR3 has 13 amino acids. V gave up 6 bases and J gave up 1 base; unmatched junction bases: 3. The germline V gene has CDR1 ENHRY and CDR2 SYGVKD.

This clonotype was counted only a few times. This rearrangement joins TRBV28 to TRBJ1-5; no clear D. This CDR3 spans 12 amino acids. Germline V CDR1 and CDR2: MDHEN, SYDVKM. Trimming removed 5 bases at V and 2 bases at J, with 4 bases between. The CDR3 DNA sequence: TGTGCCAGCAGTGTCGGCAATCAGCCCCAGCATTTT. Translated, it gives CASSVGNQPQHF.

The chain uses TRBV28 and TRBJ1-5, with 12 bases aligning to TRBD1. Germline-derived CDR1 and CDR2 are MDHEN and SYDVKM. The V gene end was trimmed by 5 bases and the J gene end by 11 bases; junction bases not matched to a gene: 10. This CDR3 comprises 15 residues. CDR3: CASSPGDRGREAQHF. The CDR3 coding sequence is TGTGCCAGCAGTCCCGGGGACAGGGGGCGCGAGGCCCAGCATTTT.

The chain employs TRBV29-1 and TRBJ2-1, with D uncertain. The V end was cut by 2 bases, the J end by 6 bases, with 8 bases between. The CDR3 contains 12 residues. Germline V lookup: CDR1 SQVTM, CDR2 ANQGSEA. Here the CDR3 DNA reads TGCAGCGTTGAACCAGAGATCAATGAGCAGTTCTTC. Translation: CSVEPEINEQFF.

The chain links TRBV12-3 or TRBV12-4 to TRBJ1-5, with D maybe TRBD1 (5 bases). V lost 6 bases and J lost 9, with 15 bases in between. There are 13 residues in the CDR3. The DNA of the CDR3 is TGTGCCAGCAGCCCGGGGGGGACCTGGCCCCAGCATTTT. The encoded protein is CASSPGGTWPQHF.

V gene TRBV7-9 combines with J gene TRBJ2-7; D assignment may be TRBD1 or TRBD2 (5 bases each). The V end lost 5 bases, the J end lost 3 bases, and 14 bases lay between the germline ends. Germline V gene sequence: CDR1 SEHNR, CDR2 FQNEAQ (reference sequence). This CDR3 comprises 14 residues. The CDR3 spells CASSRRDGYYEQYF. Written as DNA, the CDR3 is TGTGCCAGCAGCCGACGGGACGGATACTACGAGCAGTACTTC.

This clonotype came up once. CDR3 DNA: TGTGCCAGCAGCCCACTACTAGCGGGTGGGCCAGATACGCAGTATTTT. This codes for CASSPLLAGGPDTQYF. The chain carries TRBV4-2 and TRBJ2-3, with 9 bases matching TRBD2. The CDR3 totals 16 residues. V shed 4 bases, J shed 4 bases, and the junction held 9 bases outside the gene matches. Germline CDR1 and CDR2: LGHNA and YNFKEQ.

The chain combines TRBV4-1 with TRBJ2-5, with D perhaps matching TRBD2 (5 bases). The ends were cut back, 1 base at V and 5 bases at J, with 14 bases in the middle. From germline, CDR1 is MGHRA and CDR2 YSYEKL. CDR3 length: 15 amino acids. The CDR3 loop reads CASSQVGEGQETQYF. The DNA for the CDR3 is TGCGCCAGCAGCCAAGTAGGCGAGGGCCAGGAGACCCAGTACTTC.

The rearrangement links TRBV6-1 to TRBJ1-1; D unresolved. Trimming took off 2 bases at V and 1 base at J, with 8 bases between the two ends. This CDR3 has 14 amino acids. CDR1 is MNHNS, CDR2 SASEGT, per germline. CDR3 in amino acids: CASSERITNTEAFF. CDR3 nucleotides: TGTGCCAGCAGTGAACGGATCACGAACACTGAAGCTTTCTTT.

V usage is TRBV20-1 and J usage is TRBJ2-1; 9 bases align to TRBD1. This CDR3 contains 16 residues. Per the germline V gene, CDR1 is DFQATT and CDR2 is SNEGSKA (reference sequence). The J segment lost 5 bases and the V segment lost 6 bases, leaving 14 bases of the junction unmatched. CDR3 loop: CSAATAGTGWDNEQFF. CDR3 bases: TGCAGTGCGGCGACCGCCGGGACAGGGTGGGACAATGAGCAGTTCTTC.

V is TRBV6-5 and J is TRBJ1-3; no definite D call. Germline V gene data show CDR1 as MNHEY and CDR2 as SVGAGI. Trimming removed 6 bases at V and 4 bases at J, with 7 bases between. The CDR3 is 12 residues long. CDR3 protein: CASSASGNTIYF. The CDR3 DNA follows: TGTGCCAGCAGCGCGAGCGGAAACACCATATATTTT.

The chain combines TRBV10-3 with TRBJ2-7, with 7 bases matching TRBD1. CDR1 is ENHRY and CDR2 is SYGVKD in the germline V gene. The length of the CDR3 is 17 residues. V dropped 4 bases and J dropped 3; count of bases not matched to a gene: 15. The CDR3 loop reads CAISGFATQGPHYEQYF. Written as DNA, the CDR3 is TGTGCCATCAGTGGATTTGCAACACAGGGGCCTCACTACGAGCAGTACTTC.

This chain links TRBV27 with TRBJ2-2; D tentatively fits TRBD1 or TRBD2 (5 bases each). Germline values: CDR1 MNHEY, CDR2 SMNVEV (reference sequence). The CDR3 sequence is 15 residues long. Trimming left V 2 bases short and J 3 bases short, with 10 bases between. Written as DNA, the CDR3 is TGTGCCAGCAGTTTAGGTTTGGGGGACACCGGGGAGCTGTTTTTT. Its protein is CASSLGLGDTGELFF.

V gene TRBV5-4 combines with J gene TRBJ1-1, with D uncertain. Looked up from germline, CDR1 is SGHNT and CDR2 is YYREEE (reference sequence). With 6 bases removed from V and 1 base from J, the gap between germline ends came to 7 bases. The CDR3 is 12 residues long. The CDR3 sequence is CASNQENTEAFF. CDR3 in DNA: TGTGCCAGCAACCAAGAGAACACTGAAGCTTTCTTT.

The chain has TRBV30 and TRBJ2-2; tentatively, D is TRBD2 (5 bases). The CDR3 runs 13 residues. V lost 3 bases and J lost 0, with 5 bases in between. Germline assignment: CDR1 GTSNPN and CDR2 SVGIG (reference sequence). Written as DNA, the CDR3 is TGTGCCTGGAGGGGAGCGAACACCGGGGAGCTGTTTTTT. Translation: CAWRGANTGELFF.

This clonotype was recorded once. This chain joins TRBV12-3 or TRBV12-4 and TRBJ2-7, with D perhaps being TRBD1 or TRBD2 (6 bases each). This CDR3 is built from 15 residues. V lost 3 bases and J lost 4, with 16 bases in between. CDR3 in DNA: TGTGCCAGCAGTTTTTCAAGGCAGGGGAGGTACGAGCAGTACTTC. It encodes CASSFSRQGRYEQYF.

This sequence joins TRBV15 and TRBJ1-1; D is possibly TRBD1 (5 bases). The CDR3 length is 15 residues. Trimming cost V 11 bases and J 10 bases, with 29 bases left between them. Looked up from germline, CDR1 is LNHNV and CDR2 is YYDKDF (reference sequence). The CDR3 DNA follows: TGTGCCGTCCAGGAGGTAAAGGCAAAGGGGCGGGGAGCTTTCTTT. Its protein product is CAVQEVKAKGRGAFF.

The CDR3 nucleotides read TGCGCCAGCAGCTTGAGCCCAGGGTCGGACTATGGCTACACCTTC. It encodes CASSLSPGSDYGYTF. This rearrangement joins TRBV5-1 to TRBJ1-2; maybe TRBD1 (5 bases). There are 15 residues in the CDR3. Germline assignment: CDR1 SGHRS and CDR2 YFSETQ. V lost 1 base and J 3 bases, leaving 13 bases between the germline ends.

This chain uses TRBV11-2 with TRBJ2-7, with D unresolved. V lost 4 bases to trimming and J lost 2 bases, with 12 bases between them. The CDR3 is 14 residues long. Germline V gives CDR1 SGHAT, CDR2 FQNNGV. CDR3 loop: CASSSPSRPYEQYF. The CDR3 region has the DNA TGTGCCAGCAGCTCGCCGAGTAGGCCCTACGAGCAGTACTTC.

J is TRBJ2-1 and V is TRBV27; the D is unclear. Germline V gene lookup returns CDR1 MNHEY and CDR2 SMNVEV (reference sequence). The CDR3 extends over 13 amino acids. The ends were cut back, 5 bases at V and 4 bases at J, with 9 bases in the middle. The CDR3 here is CASSTTEYNEQFF. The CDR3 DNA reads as TGTGCCAGCAGTACCACAGAGTACAATGAGCAGTTCTTC.